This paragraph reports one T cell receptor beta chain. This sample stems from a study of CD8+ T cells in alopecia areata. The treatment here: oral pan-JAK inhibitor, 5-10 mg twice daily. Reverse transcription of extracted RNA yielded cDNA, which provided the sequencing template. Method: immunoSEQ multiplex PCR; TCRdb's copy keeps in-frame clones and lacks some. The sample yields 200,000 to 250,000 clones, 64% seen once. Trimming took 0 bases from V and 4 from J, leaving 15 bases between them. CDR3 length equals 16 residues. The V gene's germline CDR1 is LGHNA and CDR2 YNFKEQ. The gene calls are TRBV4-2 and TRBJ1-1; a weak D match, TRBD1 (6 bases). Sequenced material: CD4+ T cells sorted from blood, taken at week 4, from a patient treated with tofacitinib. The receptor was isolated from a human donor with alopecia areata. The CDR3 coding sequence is TGTGCCAGCAGCCAAGATCTACGGGGGGCGAGCACTGAAGCTTTCTTT. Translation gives CASSQDLRGASTEAFF.